The clone carrying this TCR beta chain was found a few times. The antigen remains unidentified. In the same sample, other DNA sequences code for this CDR3. Germline-derived CDR1 and CDR2 are SNHLY and FYNNEI. CDR3 length: 14 amino acids. V was shortened by 4 bases and J by 0 bases, with 7 bases between the two germline ends. This sample was included in a study of shared clonotypes between healthy human individuals. Study-level results: Apart from blood, nothing was sampled; tissue repertoires likely differ.

It was approximately 0.2 ug DNA, about 30,000 T cell genomes, that sorted-subset replicate PCRs used. In the study's own analysis: Filtering differed for immunoSEQ, which gave only junction sequences without quality scores. The protocol was immunoSEQ multiplex PCR, while the TCRdb copy is restricted to in-frame clones and leaves out a portion. For V, J and clone size, that table is used; D and trimming come from the DNA. The sample yields nearly 1,000,000 clones, approximately 76% seen once. The receptor was derived from a man aged 18 to 29 in good health. The sample comprised memory CD4+ T cells sorted from blood. Subset meaning: CD45RA-negative fraction. This chain joins TRBV2 and TRBJ1-3; D is perhaps TRBD1 (6 bases). The CDR3 bases are TGTGCCAGCAGTGTACAGGGCTCTGGAAACACCATATATTTT. Residues: CASSVQGSGNTIYF.